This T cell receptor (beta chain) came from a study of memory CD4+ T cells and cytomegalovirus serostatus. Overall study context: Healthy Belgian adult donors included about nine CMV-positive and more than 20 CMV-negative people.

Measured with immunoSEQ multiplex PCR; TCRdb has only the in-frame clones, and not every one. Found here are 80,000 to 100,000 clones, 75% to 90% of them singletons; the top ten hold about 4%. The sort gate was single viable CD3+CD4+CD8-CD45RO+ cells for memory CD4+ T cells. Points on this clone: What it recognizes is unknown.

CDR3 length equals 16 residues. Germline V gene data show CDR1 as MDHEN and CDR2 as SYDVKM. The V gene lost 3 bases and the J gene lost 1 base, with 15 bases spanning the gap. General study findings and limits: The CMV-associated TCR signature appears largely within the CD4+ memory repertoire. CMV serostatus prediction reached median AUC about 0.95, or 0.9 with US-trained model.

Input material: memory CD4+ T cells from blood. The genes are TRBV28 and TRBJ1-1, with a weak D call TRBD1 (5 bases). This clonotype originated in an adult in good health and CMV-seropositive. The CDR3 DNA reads TGTGCCAGCAGTTTGTCTTCTGCGGGGGGGAACACTGAAGCTTTCTTT. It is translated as CASSLSSAGGNTEAFF.